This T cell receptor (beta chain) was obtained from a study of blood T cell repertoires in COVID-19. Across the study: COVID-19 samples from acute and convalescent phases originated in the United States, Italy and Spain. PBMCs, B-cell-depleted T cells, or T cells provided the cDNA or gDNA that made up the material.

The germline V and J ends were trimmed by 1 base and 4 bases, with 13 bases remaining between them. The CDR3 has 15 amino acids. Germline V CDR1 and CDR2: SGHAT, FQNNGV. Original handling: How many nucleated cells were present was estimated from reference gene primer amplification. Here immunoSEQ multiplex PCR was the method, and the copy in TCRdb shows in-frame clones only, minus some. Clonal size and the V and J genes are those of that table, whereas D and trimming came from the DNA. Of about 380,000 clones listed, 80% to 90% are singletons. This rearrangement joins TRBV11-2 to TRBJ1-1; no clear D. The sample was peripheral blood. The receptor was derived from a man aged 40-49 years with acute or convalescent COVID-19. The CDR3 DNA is TGTGCCAGCAGCTTAGCCACTGGGTCGGGCACTGAAGCTTTCTTT. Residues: CASSLATGSGTEAFF.